The present entry profiles one T cell receptor beta chain with its context. These data are taken from a study of blood T cell repertoires in COVID-19. The wider study: The study drew acute and convalescent COVID-19 samples from the United States, Italy and Spain. PBMCs, B-cell-depleted T cells, or T cells provided the cDNA or gDNA that made up the material.

J was trimmed by 3 bases and V by 2 bases; bases with no gene match: 4. The CDR3 has 14 residues. Germline CDR1 reads SGHKS; CDR2 reads YYEKEE (reference sequence). In the original processing: Amplification of reference gene primers was used by the study to estimate nucleated cell counts. Some clones are missing from TCRdb's copy, which holds only in-frame ones; the method was immunoSEQ multiplex PCR. The DNA gave D and trimming, while V, J and clone size come from that table. The sample lists 200,000 to 250,000 clones; roughly 80% were seen once. The specimen was peripheral blood. V usage is TRBV5-5 and J usage is TRBJ2-7; 8 nucleotides line up with TRBD1. The receptor was derived from an elderly woman with COVID-19, enrolled during active disease. CDR3 residues: CASSLGTGLYEQYF. CDR3 nucleotides: TGTGCCAGCAGCTTAGGGACAGGACTCTACGAGCAGTACTTC.